A selection of T cell receptor beta chains follows, all from one sample in a study of blood T cell repertoires in COVID-19. Generated by immunoSEQ multiplex PCR, the TCRdb table keeps only in-frame clones and is missing some. The sample shows 200,000 to 250,000 clones, about nine tenths of them seen only once. The sequencing sample was made of PBMCs or T cells enriched from blood (not recorded which). The receptors were sampled from a man aged 40-55 years who had recovered from COVID-19. The CDR3 runs from the conserved cysteine through the conserved F or W. D genes are given only for firm matches. Only part of the rows carry a size: once, few, many, or a class if the clone is expanded.

d_call,j_call,v_call,clone_size,cdr3_aa,cdr3_nt
TRBD2,TRBJ2-7,TRBV5-4,.,CASSLAPSGASSYEQYF,TGTGCCAGCAGCTTGGCTCCTAGCGGGGCCAGCTCCTACGAGCAGTACTTC
.,TRBJ1-1,TRBV28,.,CASSDPALGSTEAFF,TGTGCCAGCAGTGACCCAGCCCTGGGGAGCACTGAAGCTTTCTTT
TRBD1,TRBJ1-3,TRBV19,few,CASSMGDRGNTIYF,TGTGCCAGTAGTATGGGGGACAGAGGAAACACCATATATTTT
TRBD1,TRBJ2-5,TRBV13,.,CASSSGTGGAETQYF,TGTGCCAGCAGCTCCGGGACAGGGGGCGCGGAGACCCAGTACTTC
.,TRBJ1-2,TRBV2,.,CASSEIATEGYGYTF,TGTGCCAGCAGTGAAATCGCAACGGAGGGCTATGGCTACACCTTC
.,TRBJ1-1,TRBV6-4,.,CASSDSGGNTEAFF,TGTGCCAGCAGTGACTCCGGGGGAAACACTGAAGCTTTCTTT
.,TRBJ2-1,TRBV7-2,.,CASSFSGFSYNEQFF,TGTGCCAGCAGCTTTAGCGGCTTCTCCTACAATGAGCAGTTCTTC
TRBD2,TRBJ2-7,TRBV5-1,.,CASSLSAGAYEQYF,TGCGCCAGCAGCTTGTCGGCGGGAGCGTACGAGCAGTACTTC
.,TRBJ1-5,TRBV6-4,.,CASNERSLEGSCQPQHF,TGTGCCAGCAATGAACGTTCTTTGGAGGGTTCTTGTCAGCCCCAGCATTTT
TRBD1,TRBJ1-6,TRBV7-8,.,CASSPRDRRSPLHF,TGTGCCAGCAGCCCGCGGGACAGAAGATCACCCCTCCACTTT
TRBD1,TRBJ1-2,TRBV6-6,.,CASSYSGQGANGYTF,TGTGCCAGCAGTTATAGTGGACAGGGGGCGAATGGCTACACCTTC
TRBD1,TRBJ1-3,TRBV18,.,CASSPRGGGYGNTIYF,TGTGCCAGCTCACCACGCGGAGGGGGCTATGGAAACACCATATATTTT
TRBD1,TRBJ2-2,TRBV19,.,CASSIHRGTGELFF,TGTGCCAGTAGCATCCACAGGGGGACCGGGGAGCTGTTTTTT
TRBD2,TRBJ2-3,TRBV5-1,.,CASTLLAGTDTQYF,TGCGCCAGCACCCTACTAGCGGGCACAGATACGCAGTATTTT
.,TRBJ1-6,TRBV2,.,CASWGGSSYNSPLHF,TGTGCCAGCTGGGGGGGCAGCTCCTATAATTCACCCCTCCACTTT
TRBD1,TRBJ1-2,TRBV6-5,.,CASRRTGGGYGYTF,TGTGCCAGCAGGCGGACAGGGGGCGGCTATGGCTACACCTTC
TRBD2,TRBJ2-5,TRBV30,.,CAWRARGGGGQETQYF,TGTGCCTGGAGAGCGAGGGGCGGGGGGGGCCAAGAGACCCAGTACTTC
TRBD1,TRBJ2-7,TRBV9,few,CASSVEGQGFGEQYF,TGTGCCAGCAGCGTAGAGGGACAGGGTTTCGGTGAGCAGTACTTC
.,TRBJ2-7,TRBV20-1,.,CSASRQAAYEQYF,TGCAGTGCTAGTCGGCAGGCAGCCTACGAGCAGTACTTC
TRBD1,TRBJ1-5,TRBV28,few,CASSSGDSSGNQPQHF,TGTGCCAGCAGCTCCGGGGACAGTAGTGGCAATCAGCCCCAGCATTTT
TRBD2,TRBJ2-3,TRBV3-1/TRBV3-2,.,CASSRGTSVSTDTQYF,TGTGCCAGCAGTCGTGGGACTAGCGTTAGCACAGATACGCAGTATTTT
.,TRBJ1-2,TRBV4-2,once,CASSQDGRGLDYGYTF,TGTGCCAGCAGCCAAGATGGGCGGGGGCTGGACTATGGCTACACCTTC
.,TRBJ1-2,TRBV12-3/TRBV12-4,.,CASSLGRGYTF,TGTGCCAGCAGTTTAGGGCGGGGCTACACCTTC
.,TRBJ2-7,TRBV29-1,.,CSVVKGAYEQYF,TGCAGCGTTGTAAAGGGAGCCTACGAGCAGTACTTC
.,TRBJ2-1,TRBV3-1/TRBV3-2,.,CASSHPDIYNEQFF,TGTGCCAGCAGCCACCCGGACATCTACAATGAGCAGTTCTTC
.,TRBJ2-3,TRBV29-1,once,CSVADTSSTDTQYF,TGCAGCGTCGCTGACACGTCTAGCACAGATACGCAGTATTTT